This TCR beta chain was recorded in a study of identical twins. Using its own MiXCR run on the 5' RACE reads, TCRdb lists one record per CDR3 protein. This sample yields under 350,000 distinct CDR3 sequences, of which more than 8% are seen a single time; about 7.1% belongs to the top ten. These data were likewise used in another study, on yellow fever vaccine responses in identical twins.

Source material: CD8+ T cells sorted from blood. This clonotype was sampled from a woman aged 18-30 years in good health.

This chain's CDR3 is CASSQEPATNEKLFF. The CDR3 DNA reads TGCGCCAGCAGCCAAGAACCCGCAACTAATGAAAAACTGTTTTTT. This chain connects TRBV4-3 to TRBJ1-4; D unresolved. Germline-derived CDR1 and CDR2 are LGHNA and YSLEER. V lost 0 bases to trimming and J lost 0 bases, with 5 bases between them. This CDR3 is built from 15 residues.